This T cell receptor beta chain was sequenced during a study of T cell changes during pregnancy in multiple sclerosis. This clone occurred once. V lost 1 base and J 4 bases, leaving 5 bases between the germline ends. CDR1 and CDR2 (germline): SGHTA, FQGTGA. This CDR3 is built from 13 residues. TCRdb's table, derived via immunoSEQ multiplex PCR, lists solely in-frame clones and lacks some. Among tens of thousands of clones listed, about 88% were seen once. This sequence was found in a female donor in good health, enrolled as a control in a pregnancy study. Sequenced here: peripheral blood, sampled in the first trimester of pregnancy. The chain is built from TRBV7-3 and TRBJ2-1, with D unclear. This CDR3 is CASSLNRYNEQFF. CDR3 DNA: TGTGCCAGCAGCTTAAACAGATACAATGAGCAGTTCTTC.